This T cell receptor (beta chain) was obtained from a study of graft-versus-host responses after intestinal transplantation. Study details: Each recipient received a multivisceral, liver-intestinal, or isolated intestinal graft.

J was trimmed by 9 bases and V by 5 bases; bases with no gene match: 11. Germline CDR1 and CDR2: SGHNT and YENEEA. This CDR3 comprises 17 residues. As to this clone: Its antigen remains unidentified.

Assay used: immunoSEQ multiplex PCR; TCRdb lists only in-frame clones, some missing. The top ten hold roughly 0.18% of the sample, which has under 100,000 clones, 94% seen once. Overall study results and limits: GvH clones surfaced in recipient marrow, some emerging earlier in ileum or blood. Allografts from individuals with graft-donor T cell macrochimerism displayed high graft-versus-host to host-versus-graft clonal ratios.

This clonotype originated in a human donor who was the organ donor for an intestinal transplant. The chain recombines TRBV11-3 with TRBJ1-6; the match to TRBD1 covers 12 bases. The sequencing here drew on unstimulated CD4+ T cells sorted from spleen or lymph node cells, taken before transplant. The chain's CDR3 is CASSEIGWDRGPSPLHF. The CDR3, as DNA: TGTGCCAGCAGCGAAATCGGATGGGACAGGGGGCCTTCACCCCTCCACTTT.